A single T cell receptor beta chain is shown here with its context. Antigen: not known. These data come from a study of T cells after yellow fever vaccination. Study information: It was SMART-Seq v4 Ultra Low Input that prepared the fractions with low cell numbers. Study outcomes and limitations: Detected again after the booster were most primary-vaccination clones, at nearly 97% CD4 and nearly 90% CD8. Overlap between CD4 and CD8 compartments was detected for a small share of clonotypes. Within FACS-sorted repertoires, abundant clonotypes contaminating from the bulk population could be present.

A single record per CDR3 protein comes from TCRdb applying MiXCR to the 5' RACE reads. The sample holds 200,000 to 300,000 distinct CDR3 sequences, around 6.7% seen once. The length of the CDR3 is 13 residues. The V end lost 3 bases, the J end lost 6 bases, and 9 bases lay between the germline ends. Germline lookup yields CDR1 SGHTA and CDR2 FQGNSA. The rearrangement uses TRBV7-2 and TRBJ2-1; D remains ambiguous. The TCR comes from a man younger than 45 who received the YFV17D yellow fever vaccine. Sample: CD4+ T cells sorted from PBMCs, taken on the day of the yellow fever booster vaccination. The CDR3 region has the DNA TGTGCCAGCAGCTTGGGCCTAGTCAATGAGCAGTTCTTC. Translated, it gives CASSLGLVNEQFF.